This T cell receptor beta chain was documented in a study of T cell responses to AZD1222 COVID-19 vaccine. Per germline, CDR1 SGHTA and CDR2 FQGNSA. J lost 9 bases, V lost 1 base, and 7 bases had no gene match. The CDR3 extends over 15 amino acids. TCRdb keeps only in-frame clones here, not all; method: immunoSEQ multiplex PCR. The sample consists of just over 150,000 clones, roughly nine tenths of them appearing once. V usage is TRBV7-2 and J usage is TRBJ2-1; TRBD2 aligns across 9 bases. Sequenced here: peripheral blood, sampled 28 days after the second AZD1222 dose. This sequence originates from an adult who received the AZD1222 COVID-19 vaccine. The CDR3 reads CASSLDAGGQGEQFF. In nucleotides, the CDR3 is TGTGCCAGCAGCTTAGATGCGGGAGGGCAAGGTGAGCAGTTCTTC.